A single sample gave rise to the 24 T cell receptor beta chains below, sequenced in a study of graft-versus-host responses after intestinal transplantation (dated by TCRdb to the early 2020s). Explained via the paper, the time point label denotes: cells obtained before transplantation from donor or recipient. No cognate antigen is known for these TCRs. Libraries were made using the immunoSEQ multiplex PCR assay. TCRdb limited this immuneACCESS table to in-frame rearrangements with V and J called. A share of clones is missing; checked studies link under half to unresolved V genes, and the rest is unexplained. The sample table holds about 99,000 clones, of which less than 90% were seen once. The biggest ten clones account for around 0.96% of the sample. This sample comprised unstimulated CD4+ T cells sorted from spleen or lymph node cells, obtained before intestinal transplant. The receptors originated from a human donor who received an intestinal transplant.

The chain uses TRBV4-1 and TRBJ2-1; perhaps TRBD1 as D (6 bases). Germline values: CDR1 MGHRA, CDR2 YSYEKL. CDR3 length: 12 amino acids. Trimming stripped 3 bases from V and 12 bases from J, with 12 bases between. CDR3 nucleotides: TGCGCCAGCAGCCAGAGTTCAGGGGCGCAGTTCTTC. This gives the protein CASSQSSGAQFF.

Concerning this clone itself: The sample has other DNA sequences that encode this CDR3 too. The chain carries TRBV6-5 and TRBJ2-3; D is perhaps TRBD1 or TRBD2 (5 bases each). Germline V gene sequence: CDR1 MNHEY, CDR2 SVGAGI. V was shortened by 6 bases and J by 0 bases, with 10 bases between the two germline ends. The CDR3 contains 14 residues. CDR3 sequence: CASSWDRSTDTQYF. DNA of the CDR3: TGTGCCAGCAGCTGGGACCGAAGCACAGATACGCAGTATTTT.

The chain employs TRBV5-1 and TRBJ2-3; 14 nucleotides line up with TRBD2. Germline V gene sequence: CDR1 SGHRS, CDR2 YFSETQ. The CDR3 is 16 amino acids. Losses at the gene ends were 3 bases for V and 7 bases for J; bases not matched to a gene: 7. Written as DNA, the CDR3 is TGCGCCAGCAGCTCCCTGACTAGCGGGGGGGCAAATACGCAGTATTTT. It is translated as CASSSLTSGGANTQYF.

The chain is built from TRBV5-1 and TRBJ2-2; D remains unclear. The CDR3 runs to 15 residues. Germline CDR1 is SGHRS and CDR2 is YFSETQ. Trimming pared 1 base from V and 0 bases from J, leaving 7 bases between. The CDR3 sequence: CASSLTLSNTGELFF. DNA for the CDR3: TGCGCCAGCAGCTTGACTCTATCGAACACCGGGGAGCTGTTTTTT.

This CDR3 is CASSRLVTGDTEAFF. As DNA, the CDR3 is TGTGCCAGCAGTCGATTAGTGACAGGGGACACTGAAGCTTTCTTT. V is TRBV6-5 and J is TRBJ1-1, with TRBD1 matching over 8 bases. Germline trimming cut 5 bases from V and 3 bases from J; bases unmatched to any gene: 8. Germline V gives CDR1 MNHEY, CDR2 SVGAGI. There are 15 residues in the CDR3.

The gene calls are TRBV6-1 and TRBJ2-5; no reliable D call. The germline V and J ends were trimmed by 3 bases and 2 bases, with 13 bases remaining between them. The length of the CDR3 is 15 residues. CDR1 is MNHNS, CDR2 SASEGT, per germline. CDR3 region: CASSDSGRRQETQYF. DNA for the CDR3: TGTGCCAGCAGTGATTCAGGCCGTCGGCAAGAGACCCAGTACTTC.

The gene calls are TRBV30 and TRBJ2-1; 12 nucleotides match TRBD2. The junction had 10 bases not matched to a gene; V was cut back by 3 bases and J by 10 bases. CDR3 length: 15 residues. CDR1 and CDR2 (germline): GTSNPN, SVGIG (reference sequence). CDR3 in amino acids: CAWRWTSGTLGEQFF. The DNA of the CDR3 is TGTGCCTGGAGGTGGACTAGCGGGACCCTTGGCGAGCAGTTCTTC.

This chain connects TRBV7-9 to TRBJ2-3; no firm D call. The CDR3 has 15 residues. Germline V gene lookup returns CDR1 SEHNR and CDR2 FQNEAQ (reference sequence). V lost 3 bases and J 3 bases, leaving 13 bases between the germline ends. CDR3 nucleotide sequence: TGTGCCAGCAGCTTGTACTCTGACCGAACAGATACGCAGTATTTT. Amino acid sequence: CASSLYSDRTDTQYF.

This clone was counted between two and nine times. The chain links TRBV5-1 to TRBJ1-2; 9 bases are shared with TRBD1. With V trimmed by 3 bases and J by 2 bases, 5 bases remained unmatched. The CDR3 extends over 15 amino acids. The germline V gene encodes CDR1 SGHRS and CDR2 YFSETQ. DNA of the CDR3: TGCGCCAGCAGCTGGACCGGGACAGGGAACTATGGCTACACCTTC. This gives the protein CASSWTGTGNYGYTF. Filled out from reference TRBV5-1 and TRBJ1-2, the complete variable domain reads KAGVTQTPRYLIKTRGQQVTLSCSPISGHRSVSWYQQTPGQGLQFLFEYFSETQRNKGNFPGRFSGRQFSNSRSEMNVSTLELGDSALYLCASSWTGTGNYGYTFGSGTRLTVV.

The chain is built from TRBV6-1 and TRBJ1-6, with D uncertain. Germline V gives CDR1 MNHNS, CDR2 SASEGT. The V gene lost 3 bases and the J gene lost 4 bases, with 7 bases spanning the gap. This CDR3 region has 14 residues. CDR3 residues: CASSDRIYNSPLHF. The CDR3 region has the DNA TGTGCCAGCAGTGACAGGATATATAATTCACCCCTCCACTTT.

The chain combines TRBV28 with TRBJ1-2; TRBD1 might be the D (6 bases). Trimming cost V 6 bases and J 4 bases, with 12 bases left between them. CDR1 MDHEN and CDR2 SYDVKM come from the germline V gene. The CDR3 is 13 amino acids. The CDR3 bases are TGTGCCAGCAGATCGCAGGGGATCTATGGCTACACCTTC. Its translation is CASRSQGIYGYTF.

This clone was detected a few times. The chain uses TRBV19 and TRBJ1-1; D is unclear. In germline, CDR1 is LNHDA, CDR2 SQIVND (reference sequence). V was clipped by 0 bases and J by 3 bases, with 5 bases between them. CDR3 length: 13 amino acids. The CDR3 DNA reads TGTGCCAGTAGTATAGACAGTTACACTGAAGCTTTCTTT. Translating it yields CASSIDSYTEAFF.

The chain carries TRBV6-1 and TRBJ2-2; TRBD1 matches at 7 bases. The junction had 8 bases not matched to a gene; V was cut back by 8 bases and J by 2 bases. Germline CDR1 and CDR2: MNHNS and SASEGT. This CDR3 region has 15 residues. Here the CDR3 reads CASRGDRPNTGELFF. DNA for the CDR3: TGTGCCAGCCGAGGGGACAGACCCAACACCGGGGAGCTGTTTTTT.

The CDR3 region has the DNA TGTGCCAGCTCTGGGGGGCGCCGGGAGACCCAGTACTTC. Translating it yields CASSGGRRETQYF. The chain has TRBV2 and TRBJ2-5; possibly TRBD1 or TRBD2 for D (6 bases each). Trimming took 8 bases from V and 5 from J, leaving 15 bases between them. The CDR3 totals 13 residues. CDR1 and CDR2 (germline): SNHLY, FYNNEI.

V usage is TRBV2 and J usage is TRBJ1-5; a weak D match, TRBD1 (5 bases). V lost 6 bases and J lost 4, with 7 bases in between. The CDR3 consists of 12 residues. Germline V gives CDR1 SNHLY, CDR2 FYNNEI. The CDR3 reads CASRAGNQPQHF. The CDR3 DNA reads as TGTGCCAGCAGGGCAGGGAATCAGCCCCAGCATTTT.

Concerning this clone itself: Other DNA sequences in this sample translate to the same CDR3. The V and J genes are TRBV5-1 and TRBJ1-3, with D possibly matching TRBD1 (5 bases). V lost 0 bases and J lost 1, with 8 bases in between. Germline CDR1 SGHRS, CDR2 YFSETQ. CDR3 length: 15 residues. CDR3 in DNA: TGCGCCAGCAGCTTGGTAGGGGAATCTGGAAACACCATATATTTT. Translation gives CASSLVGESGNTIYF.

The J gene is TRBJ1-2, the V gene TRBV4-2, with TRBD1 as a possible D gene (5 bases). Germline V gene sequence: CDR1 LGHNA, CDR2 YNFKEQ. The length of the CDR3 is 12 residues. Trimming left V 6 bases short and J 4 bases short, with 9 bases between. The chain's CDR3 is CASRPDSYGYTF. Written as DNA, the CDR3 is TGTGCCAGCAGACCCGACAGCTATGGCTACACCTTC.

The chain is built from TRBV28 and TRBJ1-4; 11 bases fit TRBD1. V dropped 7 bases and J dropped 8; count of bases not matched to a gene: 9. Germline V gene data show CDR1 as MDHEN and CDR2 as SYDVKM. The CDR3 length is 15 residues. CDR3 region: CASIHAGTGGEKLFF. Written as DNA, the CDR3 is TGTGCCAGCATCCACGCCGGGACAGGGGGGGAAAAACTGTTTTTT.

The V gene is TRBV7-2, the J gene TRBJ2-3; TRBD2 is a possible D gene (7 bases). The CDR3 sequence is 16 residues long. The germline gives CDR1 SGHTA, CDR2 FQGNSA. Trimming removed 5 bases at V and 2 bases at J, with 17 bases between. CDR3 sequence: CASSKWLGGPTDTQYF. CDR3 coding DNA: TGTGCCAGCAGCAAATGGTTGGGGGGGCCCACAGATACGCAGTATTTT.

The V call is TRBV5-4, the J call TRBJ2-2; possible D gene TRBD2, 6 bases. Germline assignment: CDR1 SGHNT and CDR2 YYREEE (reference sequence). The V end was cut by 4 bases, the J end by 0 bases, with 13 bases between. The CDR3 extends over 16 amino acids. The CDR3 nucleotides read TGTGCCAGCAGCCCGGGCGGGGTTACGAACACCGGGGAGCTGTTTTTT. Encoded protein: CASSPGGVTNTGELFF. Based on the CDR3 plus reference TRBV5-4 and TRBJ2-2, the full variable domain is ETGVTQSPTHLIKTRGQQVTLRCSSQSGHNTVSWYQQALGQGPQFIFQYYREEENGRGNFPPRFSGLQFPNYSSELNVNALELDDSALYLCASSPGGVTNTGELFFGEGSRLTVL.

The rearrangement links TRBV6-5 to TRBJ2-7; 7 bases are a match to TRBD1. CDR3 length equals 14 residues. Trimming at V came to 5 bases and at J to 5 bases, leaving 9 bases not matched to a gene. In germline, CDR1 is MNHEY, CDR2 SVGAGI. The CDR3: CASSEGRQGNEQYF. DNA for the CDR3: TGTGCCAGCAGTGAGGGGAGACAGGGTAACGAGCAGTACTTC.

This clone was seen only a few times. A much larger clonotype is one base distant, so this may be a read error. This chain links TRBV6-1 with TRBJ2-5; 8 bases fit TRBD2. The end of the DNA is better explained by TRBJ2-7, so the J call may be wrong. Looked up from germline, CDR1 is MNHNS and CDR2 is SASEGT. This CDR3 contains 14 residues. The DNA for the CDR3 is TGTGCCAGCAGTAGGACTGGCGGGGGGTACGAGCAGTACTTC. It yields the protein CASSRTGGGYEQYF.

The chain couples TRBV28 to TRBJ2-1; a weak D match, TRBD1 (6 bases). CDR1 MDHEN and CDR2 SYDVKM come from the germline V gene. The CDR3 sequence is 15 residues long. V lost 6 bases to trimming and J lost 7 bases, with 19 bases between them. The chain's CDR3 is CASSGVEQGFNEQFF. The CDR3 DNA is TGTGCCAGCAGCGGTGTAGAGCAGGGGTTTAATGAGCAGTTCTTC.

The CDR3 here is CASSLGLAGAYNEQFF. CDR3 sequence (DNA): TGTGCCAGCAGCTTGGGTCTAGCGGGGGCCTACAATGAGCAGTTCTTC. The chain has TRBV5-6 and TRBJ2-1; 10 bases fit TRBD2. V trimming: 0 bases; J trimming: 2 bases; junction bases outside the gene matches: 2. The germline V gene encodes CDR1 SGHDT and CDR2 YYEEEE. The CDR3 length is 16 residues.